These T cell receptor beta chains were read from a single sample in a study of circulating and synovial CD4+ cells in juvenile arthritis. Clones were sequenced by immunoSEQ multiplex PCR, and TCRdb holds only the in-frame ones, with some missing. The table has 30,000 to 40,000 clones, 90% to 95% seen once. The sequenced sample was CD4+ T cells from blood. These receptors came from a human donor with juvenile idiopathic arthritis. Both conserved end residues are part of each CDR3.

V gene: TRBV7-2; CDR3 protein: CASSLPGLAGDGPKNIQYF
V gene: TRBV7-2; CDR3 protein: CASSPRRQRSYGYTF
V gene: TRBV28; CDR3 protein: CASSRRQENNEQFF
V gene: TRBV5-6; CDR3 protein: CASSLDPGRYNEQFF
V gene: TRBV11-3; CDR3 protein: CASSWTGHTEAFF
V gene: TRBV18; CDR3 protein: CASSPVVGYTF
V gene: TRBV5-6; CDR3 protein: CASSLSRDRVSENEQFF
V gene: TRBV5-4; CDR3 protein: CASSLAQENTEAFF
V gene: TRBV11-2; CDR3 protein: CASSPLSNTEAFF
V gene: TRBV7-8; CDR3 protein: CASSLEGFTDTQYF
V gene: TRBV14; CDR3 protein: CASSRVGSGRAYGYTF
V gene: TRBV7-8; CDR3 protein: CASSFRQGDYTF